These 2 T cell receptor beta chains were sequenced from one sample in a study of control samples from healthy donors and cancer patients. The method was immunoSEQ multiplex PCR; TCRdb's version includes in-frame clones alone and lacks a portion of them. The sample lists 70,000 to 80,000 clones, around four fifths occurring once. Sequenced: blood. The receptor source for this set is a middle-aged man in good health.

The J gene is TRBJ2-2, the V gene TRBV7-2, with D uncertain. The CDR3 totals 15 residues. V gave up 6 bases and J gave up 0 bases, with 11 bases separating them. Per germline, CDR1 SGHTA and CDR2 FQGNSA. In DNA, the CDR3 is TGTGCCAGCAGAGTAGAGGCAGCGAACACCGGGGAGCTGTTTTTT. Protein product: CASRVEAANTGELFF.

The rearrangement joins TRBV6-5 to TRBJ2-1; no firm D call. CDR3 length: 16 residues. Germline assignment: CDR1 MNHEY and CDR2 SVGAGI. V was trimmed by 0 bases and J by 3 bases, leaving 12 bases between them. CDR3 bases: TGTGCCAGCAGTTACTCGAGATCTTCGGTCTACAATGAGCAGTTCTTC. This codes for CASSYSRSSVYNEQFF.